This passage covers 5 T cell receptor beta chains from one sample sequenced in a study of human T cells and chemical hapten exposure. One entry per CDR3 protein, called by TCRdb with MiXCR from the RACE reads. Among 84,000 or so distinct CDR3 sequences listed, about 10% were seen once. Time point meaning: patch test 1, 2 weeks after DPC sensitization. Treatment defined: therapeutic diphenylcyclopropenone sensitization with weekly scalp DPC. Here the sequenced sample was whole blood, taken in connection with sensitization to the hapten diphenylcyclopropenone (DPC). Receptors originate from a man in his forties with alopecia areata. Some clones in this sample may be carry-over from other donors' samples.

This clonotype was recorded many times. The rearrangement links TRBV19 to TRBJ2-1; D gene ambiguous. Trimming cost V 6 bases and J 3 bases, with 9 bases left between them. Germline values: CDR1 LNHDA, CDR2 SQIVND (reference sequence). The CDR3 has 13 residues. The CDR3 loop reads CASSANYYNEQFF. The DNA of the CDR3 is TGTGCCAGTAGCGCCAACTACTACAATGAGCAGTTCTTC. Full variable domain (missing parts from reference TRBV19 and TRBJ2-1): DGGITQSPKYLFRKEGQNVTLSCEQNLNHDAMYWYRQDPGQGLRLIYYSQIVNDFQKGDIAEGYSVSREKKESFPLTVTSAQKNPTAFYLCASSANYYNEQFFGPGTRLTVL.

This clonotype appeared a single time. The CDR3 end shows no conserved phenylalanine or tryptophan, and so a read error is likely. The chain is built from TRBV27 and TRBJ2-1; no clear D. V was shortened by 4 bases and J by 0 bases, with 13 bases between the two germline ends. The length of the CDR3 is 16 residues. In germline, CDR1 is MNHEY, CDR2 SMNVEV (reference sequence). DNA of the CDR3: TGTGCCAGCAGTTCTCCGGTCCGAAGCTCCTACAATGAGCAGTTCATC. Protein sequence: CASSSPVRSSYNEQFI.

This clonotype was found a few times. The CDR3 DNA is TGCGCCAGCAGCCAAGATCTTCCTCGTAGAATCACAGATACGCAGTATTTT. It is translated as CASSQDLPRRITDTQYF. V is TRBV4-3 and J is TRBJ2-3; D not resolved. There are 17 residues in the CDR3. Trimming stripped 0 bases from V and 2 bases from J, with 15 bases between. In germline, CDR1 is LGHNA, CDR2 YSLEER.

This clonotype was seen a handful of times. The J gene is TRBJ1-5, the V gene TRBV6-2 or TRBV6-3, with D unclear. This CDR3 is 14 amino acids long. Germline loops: CDR1 MNHEY, CDR2 SVGEGT. V was shortened by 7 bases and J by 3 bases, with 13 bases between the two germline ends. In nucleotides, the CDR3 is TGTGCCAGCACATTACCGGGTTTCAATCAGCCCCAGCATTTT. Its translation: CASTLPGFNQPQHF.

In this sample, this clonotype turned up a few times. The rearrangement joins TRBV11-2 to TRBJ1-1, with no clear D. V dropped 0 bases and J dropped 5 bases, with 13 bases sitting between them. CDR1 and CDR2 from the germline V gene are SGHAT and FQNNGV. This CDR3 has 15 amino acids. In DNA, the CDR3 is TGTGCCAGCAGCTTAGATGAGAGCCTCAGGACTGAAGCTTTCTTT. Translation: CASSLDESLRTEAFF.